Below, one T cell receptor beta chain is given with its context. Its specificity is unknown. This specimen comes from a study of cytomegalovirus exposure and HLA in healthy donors. The study's findings and limits: Further analysis, carried out later, found HLA-associated TCR beta chains more clonally expanded than equally common other chains. Immune exposure was documented only through CMV serostatus. Across donors, most TCRs were seen rarely, yet some public ones were widespread.

13 Jbeta primers and 60 Vbeta primers were used for the PCR. Some clones are missing from TCRdb's copy, which holds only in-frame ones; the method was immunoSEQ multiplex PCR. The sample records over 90,000 clones, around 76% being singletons. The CDR3 contains 15 residues. The germline V and J ends were trimmed by 3 bases and 8 bases, with 17 bases remaining between them. The germline V gene has CDR1 SGHTA and CDR2 FQGNSA. The rearrangement joins TRBV7-2 to TRBJ2-1; D may be TRBD2 (6 bases). Material for sequencing was PBMCs. This receptor was identified in a young woman in good health and CMV-seropositive. CDR3 sequence (DNA): TGTGCCAGCAGCTTGATGTCAGCGGGTACAGATGAGCAGTTCTTC. Translated, it gives CASSLMSAGTDEQFF.